The 6 T cell receptor beta chains given below trace back to one sample, sequenced in a study of CD8 T cells in ankylosing spondylitis. TCRdb processed the 5' RACE reads anew with MiXCR; each CDR3 protein has one entry. Of a few hundred thousand distinct CDR3 sequences detected, more than 15% appear once; the ten largest clones hold around 30%. Sequenced: blood, either unsorted or a sorted T cell fraction (not recorded which). The receptor source for this set is a male donor with ankylosing spondylitis or in good health (not recorded which).

The rearrangement joins TRBV29-1 to TRBJ2-4; D is possibly TRBD1 (6 bases). CDR3 length equals 17 residues. Germline V CDR1 and CDR2: SQVTM, ANQGSEA. The V end was cut by 2 bases, the J end by 0 bases, with 17 bases between. This chain's CDR3 is CSVETQPGVLAKNIQYF. CDR3 DNA: TGCAGCGTTGAAACACAGCCAGGGGTCCTAGCCAAAAACATTCAGTACTTC. Full variable domain (rest looked up from reference TRBV29-1 and TRBJ2-4): SAVISQKPSRDICQRGTSLTIQCQVDSQVTMMFWYRQQPGQSLTLIATANQGSEATYESGFVIDKFPISRPNLTFSTLTVSNMSPEDSSIYLCSVETQPGVLAKNIQYFGAGTRLSVL.

This clonotype has more than one count but fewer than ten. This chain links TRBV6-2 or TRBV6-3 with TRBJ2-3; TRBD2 matches at 7 bases. J lost 2 bases, V lost 2 bases, and 10 bases had no gene match. This CDR3 spans 17 amino acids. The V gene's germline CDR1 is MNHEY and CDR2 SVGEGT. As DNA, the CDR3 is TGTGCCAGCAGTTACGGTCCGGCGGGAGCTTTCACAGATACGCAGTATTTT. Its translation: CASSYGPAGAFTDTQYF.

In its sample, this clonotype was seen a few times. The chain couples TRBV6-5 to TRBJ1-2; maybe TRBD1 (5 bases). Germline CDR1 is MNHEY and CDR2 is SVGAGI. The CDR3 loop spans 14 amino acids. Trimming took 3 bases from V and 1 from J, leaving 9 bases between them. The CDR3 protein is CASSYRDHNYGYTF. The DNA for the CDR3 is TGTGCCAGCAGTTATAGGGACCATAACTATGGCTACACCTTC.

At least ten counts were recorded for this clonotype. The chain joins TRBV5-6 to TRBJ2-1; D is unresolved. The germline V gene has CDR1 SGHDT and CDR2 YYEEEE. This CDR3 has 11 residues. The ends were cut back, 4 bases at V and 8 bases at J, with 7 bases in the middle. In DNA form, the CDR3 reads TGTGCCAGCAGCGCGATGGATGAGCAGTTCTTC. It is translated as CASSAMDEQFF.

This clonotype has only a few counts. The rearrangement joins TRBV3-1 to TRBJ1-1; D ambiguous. Deletions cut 7 bases from V and 0 bases from J, with 15 bases between. The CDR3 spans 15 residues. The germline gives CDR1 LGHDT, CDR2 YNNKEL (reference sequence). The CDR3: CASTPTEGVNTEAFF. The CDR3 DNA sequence: TGTGCCAGCACTCCTACAGAGGGCGTGAACACTGAAGCTTTCTTT.

The chain combines TRBV6-5 with TRBJ1-4; 8 bases align to TRBD1. The J segment lost 7 bases and the V segment lost 0 bases, leaving 4 bases of the junction unmatched. The CDR3 sequence is 15 residues long. Germline V gives CDR1 MNHEY, CDR2 SVGAGI. As DNA, the CDR3 is TGTGCCAGCAGTTACTCCCAGGGGGCCGGTGAAAAACTGTTTTTT. Residues: CASSYSQGAGEKLFF.